This TCR beta chain was documented in a study of blood T cell repertoires in COVID-19. Across the study: Sites in the United States, Italy and Spain provided acute and convalescent COVID-19 samples. Nucleic acid was either cDNA or gDNA, and it came from T cells, B-cell-depleted T cells, or PBMCs.

This clone appeared once. As processed by the authors: Estimation of nucleated cell counts was performed using reference gene primer amplification. Clones were read by immunoSEQ multiplex PCR, and TCRdb kept only the in-frame ones, dropping some. V and J calls plus clone size are reproduced from that table; the DNA served to infer D and trimming. The repertoire holds over 140,000 clones, with 76% as singletons. Per germline, CDR1 KGHSH and CDR2 LQKENI. This CDR3 region has 16 residues. Germline trimming cut 1 base from V and 7 bases from J; bases unmatched to any gene: 9. The chain recombines TRBV18 with TRBJ2-7; TRBD1 matches 11 bases. The source material was peripheral blood. The clonotype originates from an elderly woman with active or convalescent COVID-19. The CDR3: CASSPRGTGGFREQYF. Written as DNA, the CDR3 is TGTGCCAGCTCACCACGCGGGACAGGGGGTTTTCGTGAGCAGTACTTC. The entire variable domain, with the rest obtained from reference TRBV18 and TRBJ2-7, is as follows: NAGVMQNPRHLVRRRGQEARLRCSPMKGHSHVYWYRQLPEEGLKFMVYLQKENIIDESGMPKERFSAEFPKEGPSILRIQQVVRGDSAAYFCASSPRGTGGFREQYFGPGTRLTVT.